This T cell receptor beta chain was sequenced in a study of blood T cell repertoires in COVID-19. This clone was observed once. V was clipped by 4 bases and J by 1 base, with 10 bases between them. The CDR3 spans 14 residues. Germline values: CDR1 LNHDA, CDR2 SQIVND (reference sequence). Generated by immunoSEQ multiplex PCR, the TCRdb table keeps only in-frame clones and is missing some. The sample shows 25,000 to 35,000 clones, approximately 89% of them seen only once. V gene TRBV19 combines with J gene TRBJ1-1; D may be TRBD1 (5 bases). The material sequenced was peripheral blood. This receptor was taken from an elderly man with acute or convalescent COVID-19. This CDR3 is CASSTTDSNTEAFF. The CDR3 DNA sequence: TGTGCCAGTAGTACGACAGATTCGAACACTGAAGCTTTCTTT.